This TCR beta chain comes out of a study of beta chain features in type 1 diabetes (dated by TCRdb to the late 2010s). At the level of the whole study: Patients and healthy donors did not differ in mean age, gender distribution, total cell number or subset yield. Across all samples, fewer than 130 million sorted cells were examined, and cell number per subset correlated strongly with RNA yield. The study compared the TCRB repertoires of sorted circulating CD4+ T cell subsets in recently diagnosed type 1 diabetes patients with those in matched healthy donors. Whereas all 30 or so donors provided naive and central memory subsets, regulatory and stem cell-like memory subsets were isolated from just 8 patients and about 8 healthy donors. Here is what the overall study found, with its caveats: Because cDNA rather than genomic DNA was sequenced, highly expressing activated cells could have been over-represented, although no difference in activation and CD3 levels was found between groups. Naive, central memory and regulatory TCRB repertoires appeared more similar among patients than among healthy donors. Shorter templates might have been favored by PCR, but patient and control samples were amplified and corrected together, so both groups would have been affected equally by any skew. Because the HLA sub-analyses included only small numbers of individuals, any influence of HLA type on TCRB rearrangement was left unresolved. Patients with type 1 diabetes made fewer insertions and deleted more nucleotides at VDJ recombination sites, implying thymic rearrangement abnormalities. Type 1 diabetes patients showed a moderate but significant shortening of TCRB CDR3 length in all four CD4+ subsets.

Each donor gave one peripheral blood draw, roughly 0.12 L on average, collected into heparinised tubes. A BD FACSAria II was used to sort naive, central memory, regulatory and stem cell-like memory CD4+ T cells with a panel that included CD45RO, CCR7, CD25, CD127, CD95 and CD27. All sorted populations exceeded 98% purity. Right away, PBMCs were isolated by Lymphoprep density gradient centrifugation and were stained directly, with no culture step. So that batch effects would be minimized, each experiment stained and sorted samples in pairs, pairing one healthy donor with one patient. The High Capacity cDNA Reverse Transcription Kit was used to reverse transcribe all of the isolated RNA, meaning that expressed TCRB transcripts were what got sequenced. Deep immunoSEQ sequencing was applied to naive, central memory and regulatory T cell samples, giving an average of approximately 3.8 million total reads per sample. Sorted cells were lysed in RLT buffer, and RNA was extracted using DNase-treated RNeasy Micro or Mini kits according to cell number. Each cell subset was processed separately to prevent cross-contamination, with patient and healthy donor samples processed together. Using the immunoSEQ multiplex PCR, TCRB sequences were amplified from cDNA into 87-bp fragments spanning the CDR3 region. Sequencing of the amplicons was performed on the Illumina HiSeq platform. Concerning the study's data processing: Synthetic template baselines were used to correct PCR bias computationally, reads within Hamming distance 2 were collapsed together, and singletons that could not be merged were discarded. Reads were aligned to IMGT to assign V, D and J genes, CDR3 length, and insertions or deletions at six rearrangement sites. Within each subset, clonotype counts were normalized to sorted cell number, and only after that were true diversity and Gini coefficients computed with the tcR R package. The overlap coefficient, calculated on TCRB nucleotide sequences, was used to quantify repertoire sharing. TCRdb mirrors the immuneACCESS table, restricted to in-frame sequences. Some clones are absent from its copies; in checked studies, under half trace to an unresolved V gene, and the reason for the others is unknown. Clonal size and the V and J genes are those of that table, whereas D and trimming came from the DNA. Recorded for this sample are some 150,000 clones; about 12% of them occurred a single time. In total, the top ten clones hold roughly 1.3% of the sample.

This clone was seen at least ten times. There is no known antigen for this receptor. Base quality data are lacking; no much larger clone is found one base away. According to the germline V gene, CDR1 reads SGHVS and CDR2 reads FNYEAQ. Deletion took 1 base off V and 5 bases off J, with a span of 5 bases between the germline ends. The CDR3 runs 12 residues from the cysteine to the phenylalanine. The read is trimmed to its CDR3 DNA, 36 bases read in frame from base 1. The sequence links TRBV7-6 to TRBJ2-5; no D gene is confidently identified. Sample: central memory CD4+ T cells from blood. The clonotype originates from a young man with type 1 diabetes. The nucleotide sequence reads TGTGCCAGCAGCTTAGGGGCGGAGACCCAGTACTTC. Translated, this is CASSLGAETQYF.